This T cell receptor (beta chain) stems from a study of T-cell reconstitution after alpha-beta-depleted transplantation in children. Unique molecular identifiers were incorporated during preparation of the TCRbeta library. One entry per CDR3 protein results from TCRdb running MiXCR on the PCR reads. The sample comprises over 550,000 distinct CDR3 sequences, about 10% of which are singletons, and less than 5% rests with the top ten. In this sample, this clonotype turned up a few times. The sample was PBMCs from the stem cell graft donor, taken from the stem cell graft. The sequence derives from a human donor who donated a stem cell graft to a child with acute myeloid leukemia.

CDR3 in amino acids: CASSLAPVDEQFF. The DNA for the CDR3 is TGTGCCAGCAGCTTAGCCCCGGTGGATGAGCAGTTCTTC. The chain has TRBV7-2 and TRBJ2-1, with D uncertain. CDR3 length: 13 amino acids. Trimming shortened V by 0 bases and J by 8 bases, and 8 bases separated the two germline ends. Germline V lookup: CDR1 SGHTA, CDR2 FQGNSA.